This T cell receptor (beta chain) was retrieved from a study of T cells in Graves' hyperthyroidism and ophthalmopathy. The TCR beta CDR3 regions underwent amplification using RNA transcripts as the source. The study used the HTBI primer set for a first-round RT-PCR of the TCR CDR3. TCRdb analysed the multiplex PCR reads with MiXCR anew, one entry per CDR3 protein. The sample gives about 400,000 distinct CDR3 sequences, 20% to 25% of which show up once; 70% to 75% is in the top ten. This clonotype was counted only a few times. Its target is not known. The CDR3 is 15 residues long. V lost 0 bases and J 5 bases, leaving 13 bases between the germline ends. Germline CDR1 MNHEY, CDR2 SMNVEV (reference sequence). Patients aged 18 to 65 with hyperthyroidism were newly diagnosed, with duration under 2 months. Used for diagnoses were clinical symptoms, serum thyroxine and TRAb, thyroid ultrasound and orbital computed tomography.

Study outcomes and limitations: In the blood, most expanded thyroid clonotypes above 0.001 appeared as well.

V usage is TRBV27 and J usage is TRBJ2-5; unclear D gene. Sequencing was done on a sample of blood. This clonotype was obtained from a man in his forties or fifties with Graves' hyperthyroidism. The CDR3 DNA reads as TGTGCCAGCAGTTTATCTGGCGGATTGTGGGAGACCCAGTACTTC. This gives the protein CASSLSGGLWETQYF.